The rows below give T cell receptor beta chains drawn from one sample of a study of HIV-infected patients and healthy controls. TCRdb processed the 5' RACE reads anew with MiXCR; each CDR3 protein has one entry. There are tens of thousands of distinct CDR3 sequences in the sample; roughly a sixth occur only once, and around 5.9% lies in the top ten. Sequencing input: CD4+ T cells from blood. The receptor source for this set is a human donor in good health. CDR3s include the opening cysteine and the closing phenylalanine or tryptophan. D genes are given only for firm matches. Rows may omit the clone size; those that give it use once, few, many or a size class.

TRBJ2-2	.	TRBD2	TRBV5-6	CASSYSGRALYTGELFF	TGTGCCAGCAGCTATAGCGGGAGGGCCCTGTACACCGGGGAGCTGTTTTTT
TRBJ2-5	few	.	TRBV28	CASGRPRGQETQYF	TGTGCCAGCGGTAGACCGAGGGGGCAAGAGACCCAGTACTTC
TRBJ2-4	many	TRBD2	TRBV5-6	CASSSLAGARYF	TGTGCCAGCAGCTCGTTAGCGGGAGCCAGATACTTC
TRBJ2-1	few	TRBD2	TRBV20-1	CSARVSGVYNEQFF	TGCAGTGCTAGAGTTAGCGGGGTATACAATGAGCAGTTCTTC
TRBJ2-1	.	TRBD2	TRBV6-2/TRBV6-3	CASSYIRGGYNEQFF	TGTGCCAGCAGTTACATCCGGGGGGGCTACAATGAGCAGTTCTTC
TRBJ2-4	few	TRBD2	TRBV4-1	CASSQGETSGAKNIQYF	TGCGCCAGCAGCCAAGGCGAGACTAGCGGGGCCAAAAACATTCAGTACTTC
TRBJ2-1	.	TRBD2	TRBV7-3	CASSLSGGAGNEQFF	TGTGCCAGCAGCCTCAGCGGGGGGGCCGGGAATGAGCAGTTCTTC
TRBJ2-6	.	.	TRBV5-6	CASSLAGGTGGANVLTF	TGTGCCAGCAGCTTGGCCGGGGGAACGGGGGGGGCCAACGTCCTGACTTTC
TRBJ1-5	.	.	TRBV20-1	CSARGGQPNQPQHF	TGCAGTGCTAGAGGAGGACAGCCCAATCAGCCCCAGCATTTT
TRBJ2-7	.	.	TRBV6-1	CASSEGDEQYF	TGTGCCAGCAGTGAAGGGGACGAGCAGTACTTC
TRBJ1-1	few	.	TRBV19	CASSGSGTLNTEAFF	TGTGCCAGTAGTGGATCCGGGACATTGAACACTGAAGCTTTCTTT
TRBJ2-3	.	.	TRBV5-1	CASSLDFRSGQHIDTQYF	TGCGCCAGCAGCTTGGATTTTCGGAGCGGGCAACACATAGATACGCAGTATTTT
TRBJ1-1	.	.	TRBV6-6	CASSYSTVMNTEAFF	TGTGCCAGCAGTTACTCGACAGTAATGAACACTGAAGCTTTCTTT
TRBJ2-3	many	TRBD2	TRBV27	CASTRLAGVGTDTQYF	TGTGCCAGCACTCGGCTAGCGGGAGTGGGGACAGATACGCAGTATTTT
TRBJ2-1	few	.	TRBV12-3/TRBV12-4	CASSAGGYSFNEQFF	TGTGCCAGCAGTGCCGGGGGATATAGTTTCAATGAGCAGTTCTTC
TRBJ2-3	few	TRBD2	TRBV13	CASSRKGLAFTDTQYF	TGTGCCAGCAGCCGGAAGGGACTAGCCTTCACAGATACGCAGTATTTT
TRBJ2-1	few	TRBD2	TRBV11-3	CASSRLGLAGNNEQFF	TGTGCCAGCAGCCGACTCGGACTAGCGGGGAACAATGAGCAGTTCTTC
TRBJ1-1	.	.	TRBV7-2	CASSLNGRNTEAFF	TGTGCCAGCAGCCTAAACGGACGGAACACTGAAGCTTTCTTT
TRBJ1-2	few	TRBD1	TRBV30	CAWKSPGDRGSYTF	TGTGCCTGGAAGAGTCCGGGGGACAGGGGAAGCTACACCTTC
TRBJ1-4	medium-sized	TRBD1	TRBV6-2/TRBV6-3	CASVSGQATNEKLFF	TGTGCCAGCGTCTCGGGACAGGCAACTAATGAAAAACTGTTTTTT
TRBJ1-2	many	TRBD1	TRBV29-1	CRPYRGLGYGYTF	TGCAGACCCTACAGGGGGCTCGGCTATGGCTACACCTTC
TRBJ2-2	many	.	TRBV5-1	CASRFDTGELFF	TGCGCCAGCAGGTTCGACACCGGGGAGCTGTTTTTT